Listed below are T cell receptor beta chains from one sample, sequenced in a study of T cells in Graves' hyperthyroidism and ophthalmopathy. TCRdb recomputed calls from the multiplex PCR reads with MiXCR, one row per CDR3 protein. This table has fewer than 550,000 distinct CDR3 sequences, more than 15% appearing once. The sample consisted of blood. Receptors originate from a woman aged 18-29 years with Graves' hyperthyroidism. CDR3s include the opening cysteine and the closing phenylalanine or tryptophan. A D gene is named only where the DNA matches it firmly. Expanded clones are given a class, and other clones once, few, many or no size at all.

D | J | size | V | DNA | CDR3
- | TRBJ2-5 | many | TRBV11-2 | TGTGCCAGCAGCCGAGAGTGGGGGCTCGGGGAGACCCAGTACTTC | CASSREWGLGETQYF
TRBD1 | TRBJ2-2 | - | TRBV7-8 | TGTGCCAGCAGCACAGGACAGGGAGTCGGGGAGCTGTTTTTT | CASSTGQGVGELFF
- | TRBJ1-3 | - | TRBV5-1 | TGCGCCAGCAGCCCCGAATTGACTGGAAACACCATATATTTT | CASSPELTGNTIYF
- | TRBJ1-4 | many | TRBV6-1 | TGTGCCATCGCCGCCGGGGGGGGCCGGGAAAAACTGTTTTTT | CAIAAGGGREKLFF
- | TRBJ2-5 | few | TRBV5-5 | TGTGCCAGCAGCTTGGCCGCGCTAGCGAGAGAGACCCAGTACTTC | CASSLAALARETQYF
- | TRBJ1-6 | many | TRBV30 | TGTGCCTGGAGGGGGGGTATGGACGGATATAATTCACCCCTCCACTTT | CAWRGGMDGYNSPLHF
- | TRBJ2-5 | many | TRBV2 | TGTGCCAGCAGTGAAGCGCGGGGTGGGGAGACCCAGTACTTC | CASSEARGGETQYF
- | TRBJ1-5 | - | TRBV4-1 | TGCGCCAGCAGGAGCGGGATCGAGGGGAATCAGCCCCAGCATTTT | CASRSGIEGNQPQHF
- | TRBJ1-3 | many | TRBV20-1 | TGCAGTGCCGAAGGGGTCGGGAGTAACACCATATATTTT | CSAEGVGSNTIYF
TRBD1 | TRBJ1-5 | few | TRBV16 | TGTGCCAGCAGCCAAAACCGGGACAGGGTTCTCCTCCTTGATCAGCCCCAGCATTTT | CASSQNRDRVLLLDQPQHF
- | TRBJ1-6 | few | TRBV30 | TGTGCCTGGAGTTCCGATTCACCCCTCCACTTT | CAWSSDSPLHF
- | TRBJ1-4 | many | TRBV28 | TGTGCCAGCACGGCAGCAACTAATGAAAAACTGTTTTTT | CASTAATNEKLFF
TRBD1 | TRBJ2-3 | many | TRBV20-1 | TGCAGTGCTGAACCGCGGGACAGGTCCACAGATACGCAGTATTTT | CSAEPRDRSTDTQYF
- | TRBJ1-1 | once | TRBV27 | TGTGCCAGCAGTTTATTTCCACCCACTGAAGCTTTCTTT | CASSLFPPTEAFF
TRBD2 | TRBJ2-3 | - | TRBV2 | TGTGCCAGCAGTGAGGGGACTAAAAGCACAGATACGCAGTATTTT | CASSEGTKSTDTQYF
TRBD2 | TRBJ2-3 | - | TRBV9 | TGTGCCAGCAGCGTAGGAAGCGGGGTCAGGGATACGCAGTATTTT | CASSVGSGVRDTQYF
- | TRBJ1-1 | many | TRBV20-1 | TGCAGTGCTAGAGACAGGGGCCCTGAAGCTTTCTTT | CSARDRGPEAFF
TRBD1 | TRBJ2-5 | many | TRBV7-3 | TGTGCCAGCAGCCTGACAGGGTCTGCGGCCCAGTACTTC | CASSLTGSAAQYF
TRBD2 | TRBJ2-3 | - | TRBV19 | TGTGCCAGTAGACTACTAGCGGGAGATTCAGATACGCAGTATTTT | CASRLLAGDSDTQYF
TRBD1 | TRBJ2-7 | many | TRBV12-3/TRBV12-4 | TGTGCCAGCAGATCTGACAGGGACGCCTACGAGCAGTACTTC | CASRSDRDAYEQYF
TRBD1 | TRBJ2-7 | - | TRBV29-1 | TGCAGCGTTTCCGGGACAGGGAACTCCTACGAGCAGTACTTC | CSVSGTGNSYEQYF
TRBD2 | TRBJ2-3 | few | TRBV9 | TGTGCCAGCAGCGTAAAGGCGGTAGCGGGTTCGGGAGATACGCAGTATTTT | CASSVKAVAGSGDTQYF
TRBD2 | TRBJ2-2 | - | TRBV7-9 | TGTGCCAGCAGCCACCCGCCGGGGGGGTTCACCGGGGAGCTGTTTTTT | CASSHPPGGFTGELFF
TRBD1 | TRBJ1-5 | many | TRBV20-1 | TGCAGTGCAAGACAGGGGGGGCAGCCCCAGCATTTT | CSARQGGQPQHF
TRBD1 | TRBJ2-2 | many | TRBV28 | TGTGCCAGCAGAGCAGGACAGGGGTACACCGGGGAGCTGTTTTTT | CASRAGQGYTGELFF
- | TRBJ2-1 | many | TRBV7-2 | TGTGCCAGCAGCATCGGGAGCTACAATGAGCAGTTCTTC | CASSIGSYNEQFF
- | TRBJ1-3 | many | TRBV7-6 | TGTGCCAGCAGCTTAGCGGAGACCTCTGGAAACACCATATATTTT | CASSLAETSGNTIYF
- | TRBJ1-1 | - | TRBV27 | TGTGCCAGCAGTCCCTCGTGCGGGAACACTGAAGCTTTCTTT | CASSPSCGNTEAFF
TRBD1 | TRBJ2-1 | many | TRBV5-1 | TGCGCCAGCAGCTCGGGCCCAGGGGGAATTGAGCAGTTCTTC | CASSSGPGGIEQFF
- | TRBJ2-1 | many | TRBV5-1 | TGCGCCAGCAGCTCCAACTTCAATGAGCAGTTCTTC | CASSSNFNEQFF
- | TRBJ1-1 | many | TRBV7-9 | TGTGCCAGCACCTGGGAGGTAAGGGGAGTGAACACTGAAGCTTTCTTT | CASTWEVRGVNTEAFF